Below, 23 T cell receptor beta chains from the same sample are listed, as sequenced in a study of Graves' ophthalmopathy and Graves' hyperthyroidism. Investigators amplified TCR beta CDR3 regions from RNA transcripts. The library came from an HTBI-primed first-round RT-PCR and a second-round multiplex PCR. TCRdb recomputed calls from the multiplex PCR reads with MiXCR, one row per CDR3 protein. The data show 680,000 or so distinct CDR3 sequences, approximately 21% seen once. The sequenced material came from peripheral blood. These receptors were taken from a woman between 18 and 30 years old with stable Graves' hyperthyroidism. Some clones in this sample may be carry-over from other donors' samples.

This clonotype was observed a few times. With a much larger clone just one base away, this may be a read error. The chain employs TRBV6-5 and TRBJ1-1; TRBD1 aligns across 8 bases. From germline, CDR1 is MNHEY and CDR2 SVGAGI. The CDR3 extends over 15 amino acids. The CDR3 loop reads CASSYSTGGNTEACF. The CDR3 nucleotides are TGTGCCAGCAGCTATAGCACAGGGGGGAACACTGAAGCTTGCTTT.

V usage is TRBV12-3 or TRBV12-4 and J usage is TRBJ2-7, with no clear D. The CDR3 runs 12 residues. The V end lost 8 bases, the J end lost 5 bases, and 13 bases lay between the germline ends. The CDR3 loop is CASRPYGNEQYF. DNA of the CDR3: TGTGCCAGCCGGCCCTACGGCAACGAGCAGTACTTC.

The J gene is TRBJ1-1, the V gene TRBV5-1; TRBD1 matches 10 bases. Germline V lookup: CDR1 SGHRS, CDR2 YFSETQ. The CDR3 totals 14 residues. The trim removed 5 bases at V and 3 bases at J, leaving 4 bases unmatched. CDR3 residues: CASRTGGWDTEAFF. In DNA, the CDR3 is TGCGCCAGCAGGACAGGGGGCTGGGACACTGAAGCTTTCTTT. The full variable domain, its missing parts supplied by reference TRBV5-1 and TRBJ1-1, is KAGVTQTPRYLIKTRGQQVTLSCSPISGHRSVSWYQQTPGQGLQFLFEYFSETQRNKGNFPGRFSGRQFSNSRSEMNVSTLELGDSALYLCASRTGGWDTEAFFGQGTRLTVV.

About this clonotype itself: Germline and junction disagree at one end, which may indicate a read error. J is TRBJ2-2 and V is TRBV2; the D gene is possibly TRBD1 (7 bases). The CDR3 totals 14 residues. The germline V gene has CDR1 SNHLY and CDR2 FYNNEI. CDR3 coding DNA: TGTGCCAGCAGAAAGAACCAGGGGGGCGGGGAGCCGTTTTTT. Translating it yields CASRKNQGGGEPFF.

This clonotype was observed at least ten times. The chain combines TRBV24-1 with TRBJ2-5, with TRBD1 matching 9 bases. The germline gives CDR1 KGHDR, CDR2 SFDVKD. V lost 9 bases and J lost 5; bases outside the gene matches: 9. The CDR3 consists of 14 residues. CDR3 nucleotide sequence: TGTGCCACCGGGAAGGGACAGGGTGGGGAGACCCAGTACTTC. Translating gives CATGKGQGGETQYF.

This clonotype was seen a few times. J is TRBJ1-1 and V is TRBV12-5, with a tentative D call TRBD1 (6 bases). The ends were cut back, 0 bases at V and 11 bases at J, with 16 bases in the middle. The CDR3 has 14 residues. From germline, CDR1 is LGHNT and CDR2 FRNRAP. The CDR3: CASGLVGHPVGAFF. The CDR3 DNA reads TGTGCTAGTGGTTTGGTGGGACACCCAGTCGGGGCTTTCTTT.

In its sample, this clonotype was seen many times. V is TRBV20-1 and J is TRBJ2-7, with 9 positions matching TRBD1. V was pared by 3 bases and J by 7 bases, with 10 bases of the junction left unmatched. The CDR3 sequence is 14 residues long. Looked up from germline, CDR1 is DFQATT and CDR2 is SNEGSKA (reference sequence). This CDR3 is CSASAPGQGREQYF. The CDR3 region has the DNA TGCAGTGCTAGTGCCCCGGGACAGGGTCGAGAGCAGTACTTC.

This clonotype occurred a few times. A much larger clone is a single base away; this may be a read error. The chain joins TRBV6-1 to TRBJ2-7, with D tentatively TRBD1 or TRBD2 (5 bases each). The CDR3 is made up of 13 amino acids. Germline CDR1 reads MNHNS; CDR2 reads SASEGT. Deletions cut 5 bases from V and 9 bases from J, with 17 bases between. DNA for the CDR3: TGTGCCAGCAGTCCCGGGACGCGTTCCGGGCAGTACTTC. This gives the protein CASSPGTRSGQYF.

This chain's CDR3 is CASNEERGRAGQPQHF. As DNA, the CDR3 is TGTGCCAGTAACGAAGAGAGGGGCAGGGCAGGTCAGCCCCAGCATTTT. This chain links TRBV19 with TRBJ1-5; tentatively, D is TRBD1 (5 bases). Germline-derived CDR1 and CDR2 are LNHDA and SQIVND (reference sequence). The CDR3 is 16 residues long. V was pared by 7 bases and J by 6 bases, with 22 bases between.

This clonotype was recorded at least ten times. The V and J genes are TRBV2 and TRBJ2-2; the D gene is possibly TRBD2 (5 bases). CDR3 length equals 16 residues. Per the germline V gene, CDR1 is SNHLY and CDR2 is FYNNEI. V shed 7 bases and J shed 1 base, with 16 bases lying between them. The CDR3 spells CASTRKGDLNTGELFF. As DNA, the CDR3 is TGTGCCAGCACCAGGAAGGGAGACCTGAACACCGGGGAGCTGTTTTTT.

This clonotype was detected ten times or more. CDR3 amino acids: CASSAKQGLVNTEAFF. The CDR3 DNA sequence: TGTGCCAGCAGCGCTAAACAAGGACTTGTGAACACTGAAGCTTTCTTT. The V call is TRBV9, the J call TRBJ1-1; no clear D. The ends were cut back, 3 bases at V and 0 bases at J, with 15 bases in the middle. CDR3 size: 16 residues. Germline CDR1 reads SGDLS; CDR2 reads YYNGEE.

The chain has TRBV18 and TRBJ1-1; D is perhaps TRBD1 (5 bases). The CDR3 is made up of 17 amino acids. The V gene's germline CDR1 is KGHSH and CDR2 LQKENI. Trimming cost V 8 bases and J 3 bases, with 25 bases left between them. DNA for the CDR3: TGTGCCAGCCCCTTAAATCAGGGCTTAGGGGTTGACACTGAAGCTTTCTTT. The encoded protein is CASPLNQGLGVDTEAFF.

This clonotype was recorded many times. The chain carries TRBV30 and TRBJ1-2; D is uncertain. V lost 5 bases and J 8 bases, leaving 15 bases between the germline ends. The CDR3 is 12 residues long. Per the germline V gene, CDR1 is GTSNPN and CDR2 is SVGIG (reference sequence). Here the CDR3 reads CAWFILGSGYTF. The CDR3 nucleotides read TGTGCCTGGTTTATACTGGGGAGCGGCTACACCTTC.

This clonotype appeared many times. The chain uses TRBV6-5 and TRBJ1-5, with D possibly TRBD1 on 5 matching bases. Trimming stripped 2 bases from V and 4 bases from J, with 6 bases between. This CDR3 is 13 amino acids long. CDR1 is MNHEY, CDR2 SVGAGI, per germline. For the CDR3, the DNA is TGTGCCAGCAGTTACCGACAGAATCAGCCCCAGCATTTT. The encoded protein is CASSYRQNQPQHF.

This clonotype appeared a few times. This chain uses TRBV6-2 or TRBV6-3 with TRBJ2-7, with unresolved D. The CDR3 is made up of 15 amino acids. The germline V and J ends were trimmed by 0 bases and 2 bases, with 11 bases remaining between them. Germline V CDR1 and CDR2: MNHEY, SVGEGT. CDR3 nucleotide sequence: TGTGCCAGCAGTTACTCGAGCAGTTCCACCTACGAGCAGTACTTC. Protein product: CASSYSSSSTYEQYF.

This clonotype was detected many times. The genes are TRBV27 and TRBJ2-5; TRBD2 might be the D (5 bases). The V and J ends lost 5 bases and 9 bases respectively, with 16 bases between them. This CDR3 has 13 amino acids. The germline gives CDR1 MNHEY, CDR2 SMNVEV (reference sequence). The CDR3 nucleotides read TGTGCCAGCAGTCCCAAACTAGGAAGGGCCCAGTACTTC. Translated: CASSPKLGRAQYF.

This clonotype came up many times. The CDR3 loop is CASAFDTTGYGYTF. CDR3 DNA: TGTGCCAGCGCTTTCGACACGACTGGCTATGGCTACACCTTC. J is TRBJ1-2 and V is TRBV6-1, with D hard to call. The CDR3 totals 14 residues. Trimming pared 8 bases from V and 4 bases from J, leaving 17 bases between. Per the germline V gene, CDR1 is MNHNS and CDR2 is SASEGT.

This clonotype was seen many times. The chain joins TRBV19 to TRBJ1-5; D remains unclear. Trimming cost V 1 base and J 7 bases, with 8 bases left between them. The CDR3 runs to 13 residues. Germline V lookup: CDR1 LNHDA, CDR2 SQIVND (reference sequence). CDR3 protein: CASSIVSLQPQHF. CDR3 DNA sequence: TGTGCCAGTAGTATAGTGAGTCTCCAGCCCCAGCATTTT. Full variable domain (remainder filled in from reference TRBV19 and TRBJ1-5): DGGITQSPKYLFRKEGQNVTLSCEQNLNHDAMYWYRQDPGQGLRLIYYSQIVNDFQKGDIAEGYSVSREKKESFPLTVTSAQKNPTAFYLCASSIVSLQPQHFGDGTRLSIL.

This clonotype turned up a few times. The chain has TRBV9 and TRBJ1-1; 7 bases map to TRBD1. CDR1 SGDLS and CDR2 YYNGEE come from the germline V gene. There are 15 residues in the CDR3. V trimming: 2 bases; J trimming: 0 bases; junction bases outside the gene matches: 4. CDR3: CASSVADRMNTEAFF. The CDR3, as DNA: TGTGCCAGCAGCGTGGCGGACAGGATGAACACTGAAGCTTTCTTT.

This clonotype occurred many times. V gene TRBV20-1 combines with J gene TRBJ1-2; D unresolved. This CDR3 comprises 14 residues. Germline V gene sequence: CDR1 DFQATT, CDR2 SNEGSKA (reference sequence). V lost 6 bases and J lost 5, with 19 bases in between. CDR3 amino acids: CSAPDPSRVYGYTF. The CDR3 nucleotides are TGCAGTGCCCCCGACCCTTCCCGAGTATATGGCTACACCTTC.

This clonotype was counted at least ten times. The rearrangement uses TRBV2 and TRBJ1-1; possible D gene TRBD1, 5 bases. The CDR3 is made up of 12 amino acids. Per the germline V gene, CDR1 is SNHLY and CDR2 is FYNNEI. V lost 6 bases to trimming and J lost 3 bases, with 8 bases between them. DNA for the CDR3: TGTGCCAGCAGCGTGACAGACACTGAAGCTTTCTTT. It encodes CASSVTDTEAFF.

The table lists this clonotype with many counts. The rearrangement links TRBV6-5 to TRBJ2-2, with 8 nucleotides matching TRBD1. The CDR3 has 14 residues. The V segment lost 8 bases and the J segment 3 bases; nucleotides outside the gene matches: 5. The germline V gene has CDR1 MNHEY and CDR2 SVGAGI. The CDR3 coding sequence is TGTGCCAGCGTCCTGACAGGGGACACCGGGGAGCTGTTTTTT. It encodes CASVLTGDTGELFF.

This clonotype was seen many times. The chain links TRBV20-1 to TRBJ2-1; 9 positions agree with TRBD1. CDR1 is DFQATT, CDR2 SNEGSKA, per germline (reference sequence). The CDR3 totals 14 residues. CDR3 nucleotides: TGCTCCCCGAGCCCAGGACAGGGGTACAATGAGCAGTTCTTC. It codes for CSPSPGQGYNEQFF.